This T cell receptor (beta chain) appears in the sequencing data of a study of control samples from healthy donors and cancer patients. This CDR3 region has 13 residues. Trimming stripped 3 bases from V and 6 bases from J, with 12 bases between. Germline V CDR1 and CDR2: SGHRS, YFSETQ. Here immunoSEQ multiplex PCR was the method, and the copy in TCRdb shows in-frame clones only, minus some. Of more than 140,000 clones listed, about 90% are singletons. This clone turned up a few times. The origin of this receptor is a man younger than 35 in good health. The specimen was blood. The chain links TRBV5-1 to TRBJ1-2, with D tentatively TRBD1 (5 bases). Here the CDR3 reads CASSSAGRDGYTF. For the CDR3, the DNA is TGCGCCAGCAGCTCCGCAGGGCGCGATGGCTACACCTTC.